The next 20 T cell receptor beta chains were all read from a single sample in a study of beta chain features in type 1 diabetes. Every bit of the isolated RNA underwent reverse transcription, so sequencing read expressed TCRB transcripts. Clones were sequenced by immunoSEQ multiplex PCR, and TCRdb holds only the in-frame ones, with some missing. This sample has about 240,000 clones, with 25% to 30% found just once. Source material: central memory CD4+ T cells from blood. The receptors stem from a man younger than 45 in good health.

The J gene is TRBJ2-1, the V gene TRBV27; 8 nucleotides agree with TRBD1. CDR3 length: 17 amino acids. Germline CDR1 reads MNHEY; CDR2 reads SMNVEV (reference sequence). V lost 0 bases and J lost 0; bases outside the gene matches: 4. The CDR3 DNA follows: TGTGCCAGCAGTTTATCAACCGGGACAGGCTCCTACAATGAGCAGTTCTTC. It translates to CASSLSTGTGSYNEQFF.

The chain's CDR3 is CASRFMGRVQETQYF. The CDR3, as DNA: TGTGCCAGCAGGTTCATGGGACGCGTCCAAGAGACCCAGTACTTC. This chain links TRBV5-4 with TRBJ2-5; D possibly uses TRBD1 or TRBD2 (5 bases each). Germline-derived CDR1 and CDR2 are SGHNT and YYREEE (reference sequence). With 5 bases removed from V and 1 base from J, the gap between germline ends came to 15 bases. This CDR3 contains 15 residues.

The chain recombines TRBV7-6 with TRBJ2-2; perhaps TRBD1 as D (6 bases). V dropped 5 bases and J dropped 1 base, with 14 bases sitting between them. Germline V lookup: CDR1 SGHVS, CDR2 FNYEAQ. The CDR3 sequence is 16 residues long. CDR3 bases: TGTGCCAGCAGCCCTCAGGGGTCTTTGAACACCGGGGAGCTGTTTTTT. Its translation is CASSPQGSLNTGELFF.

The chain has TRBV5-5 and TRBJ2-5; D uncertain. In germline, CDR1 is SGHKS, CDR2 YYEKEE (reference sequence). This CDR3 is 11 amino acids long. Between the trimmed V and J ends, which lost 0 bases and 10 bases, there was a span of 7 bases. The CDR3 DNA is TGTGCCAGCAGCTTGGATTTTGTCCAGTACTTC. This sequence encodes CASSLDFVQYF.

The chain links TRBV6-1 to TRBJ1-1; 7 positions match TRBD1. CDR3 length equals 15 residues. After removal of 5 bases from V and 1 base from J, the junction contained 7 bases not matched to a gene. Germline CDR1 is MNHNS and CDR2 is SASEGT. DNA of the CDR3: TGTGCCAGCAGTAGACCGGGACAGAAGAACACTGAAGCTTTCTTT. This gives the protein CASSRPGQKNTEAFF.

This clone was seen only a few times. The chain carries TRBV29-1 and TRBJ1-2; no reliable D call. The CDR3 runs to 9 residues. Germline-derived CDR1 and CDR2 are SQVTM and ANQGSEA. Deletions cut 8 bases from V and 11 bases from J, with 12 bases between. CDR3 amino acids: CSPKENYTF. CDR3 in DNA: TGCAGCCCGAAGGAGAATTACACCTTC.

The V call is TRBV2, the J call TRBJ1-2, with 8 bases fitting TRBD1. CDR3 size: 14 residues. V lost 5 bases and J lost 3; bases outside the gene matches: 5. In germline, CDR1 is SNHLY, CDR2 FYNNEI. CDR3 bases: TGTGCCAGCAGTCAGACAGGGGATTACTATGGCTACACCTTC. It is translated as CASSQTGDYYGYTF.

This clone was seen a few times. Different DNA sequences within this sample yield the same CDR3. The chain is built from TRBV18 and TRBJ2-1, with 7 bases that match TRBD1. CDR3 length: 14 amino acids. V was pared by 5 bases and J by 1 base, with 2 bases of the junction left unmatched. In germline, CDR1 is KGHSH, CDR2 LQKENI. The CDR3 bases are TGTGCCAGCTCATCACAGGGGTCCTACAATGAGCAGTTCTTC. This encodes CASSSQGSYNEQFF.

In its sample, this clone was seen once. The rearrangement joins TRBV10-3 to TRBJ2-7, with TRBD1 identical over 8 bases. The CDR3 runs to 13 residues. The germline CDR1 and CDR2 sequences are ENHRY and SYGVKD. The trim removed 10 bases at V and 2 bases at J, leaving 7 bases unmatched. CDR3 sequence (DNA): TGTGCCACCTCCGGGACAGGTCCCTACGAGCAGTACTTC. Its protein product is CATSGTGPYEQYF.

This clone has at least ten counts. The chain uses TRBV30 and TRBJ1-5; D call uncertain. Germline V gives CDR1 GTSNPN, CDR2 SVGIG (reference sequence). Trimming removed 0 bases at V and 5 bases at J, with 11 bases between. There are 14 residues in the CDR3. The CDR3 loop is CAWSVRGGDQPQHF. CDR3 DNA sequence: TGTGCCTGGAGTGTACGGGGTGGCGATCAGCCCCAGCATTTT.

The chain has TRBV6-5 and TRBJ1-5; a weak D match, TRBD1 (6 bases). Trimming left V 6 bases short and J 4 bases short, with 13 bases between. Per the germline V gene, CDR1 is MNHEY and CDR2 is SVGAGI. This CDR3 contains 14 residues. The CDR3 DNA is TGTGCCAGCAGCCTTAGGGGGGGGAATCAGCCCCAGCATTTT. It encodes CASSLRGGNQPQHF.

CDR3: CASSLDVNTEAFF. In DNA form, the CDR3 reads TGTGCCAGCAGCTTAGACGTGAACACTGAAGCTTTCTTT. The chain joins TRBV7-7 to TRBJ1-1; no reliable D call. This CDR3 has 13 amino acids. Between the trimmed V and J ends, which lost 1 base and 0 bases, there was a span of 3 bases. In germline, CDR1 is SSHAT, CDR2 FNYEAQ (reference sequence).

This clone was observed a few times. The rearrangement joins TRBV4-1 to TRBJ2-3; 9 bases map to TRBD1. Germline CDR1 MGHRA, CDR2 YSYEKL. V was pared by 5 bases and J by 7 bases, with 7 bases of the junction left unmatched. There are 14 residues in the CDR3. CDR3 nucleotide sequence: TGCGCCAGCAGCAGAGACAGGGGGTTATATACGCAGTATTTT. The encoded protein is CASSRDRGLYTQYF.

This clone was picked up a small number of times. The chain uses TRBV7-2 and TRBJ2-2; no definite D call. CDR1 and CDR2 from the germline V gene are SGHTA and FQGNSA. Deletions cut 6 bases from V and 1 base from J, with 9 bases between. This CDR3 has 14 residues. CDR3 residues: CASRAYRNTGELFF. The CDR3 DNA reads TGTGCCAGCAGAGCCTACAGGAACACCGGGGAGCTGTTTTTT.

The CDR3 DNA is TGTGCCAGCAACCAACCCTTGGCAGGGATGACCGGGGAGCTGTTTTTT. Protein product: CASNQPLAGMTGELFF. The chain recombines TRBV7-2 with TRBJ2-2; possibly TRBD1 for D (5 bases). The CDR3 is 16 amino acids. Germline V gene lookup returns CDR1 SGHTA and CDR2 FQGNSA. With 7 bases removed from V and 5 bases from J, the gap between germline ends came to 20 bases.

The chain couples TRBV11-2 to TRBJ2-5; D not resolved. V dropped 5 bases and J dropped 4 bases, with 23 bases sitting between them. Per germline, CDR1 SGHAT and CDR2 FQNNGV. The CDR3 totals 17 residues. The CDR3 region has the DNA TGTGCCAGCAGCCCGCGAGTCTTGGGCATTGAAGGAGAGACCCAGTACTTC. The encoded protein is CASSPRVLGIEGETQYF.

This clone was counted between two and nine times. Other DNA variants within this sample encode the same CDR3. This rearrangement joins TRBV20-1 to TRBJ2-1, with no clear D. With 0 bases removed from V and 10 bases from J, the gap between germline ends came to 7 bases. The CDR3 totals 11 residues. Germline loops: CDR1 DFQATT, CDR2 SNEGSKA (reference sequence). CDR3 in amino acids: CSARDHPEQFF. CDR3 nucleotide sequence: TGCAGTGCTAGAGATCATCCAGAGCAGTTCTTC.

CDR3 residues: CASSEWVQASGANVLTF. The CDR3 bases are TGTGCCAGCAGCGAGTGGGTACAGGCCTCTGGGGCCAACGTCCTGACTTTC. The rearrangement links TRBV9 to TRBJ2-6, with D maybe TRBD1 (5 bases). The ends were cut back, 3 bases at V and 0 bases at J, with 13 bases in the middle. CDR3 size: 17 residues. Germline V lookup: CDR1 SGDLS, CDR2 YYNGEE. Together with reference TRBV9 and TRBJ2-6, the CDR3 gives the full variable domain: DSGVTQTPKHLITATGQRVTLRCSPRSGDLSVYWYQQSLDQGLQFLIQYYNGEERAKGNILERFSAQQFPDLHSELNLSSLELGDSALYFCASSEWVQASGANVLTFGAGSRLTVL.

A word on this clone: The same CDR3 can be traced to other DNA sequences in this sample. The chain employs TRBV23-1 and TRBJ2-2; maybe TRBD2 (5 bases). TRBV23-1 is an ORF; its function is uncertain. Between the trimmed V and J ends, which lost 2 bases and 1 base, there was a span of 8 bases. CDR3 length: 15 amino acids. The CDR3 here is CASSQRGGNTGELFF. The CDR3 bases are TGCGCCAGCAGTCAACGGGGTGGGAACACCGGGGAGCTGTTTTTT.

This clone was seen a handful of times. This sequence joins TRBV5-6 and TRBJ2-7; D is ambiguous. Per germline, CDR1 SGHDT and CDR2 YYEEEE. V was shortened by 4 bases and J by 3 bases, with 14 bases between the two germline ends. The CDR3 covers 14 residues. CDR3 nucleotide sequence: TGTGCCAGCAGCCTTGACTCGTCGTTCTACGAGCAGTACTTC. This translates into CASSLDSSFYEQYF.